This entry features one T cell receptor (beta chain) sequence. Its antigen is still unknown. TCRdb's table, derived via immunoSEQ multiplex PCR, lists solely in-frame clones and lacks some. Of approximately 43,000 clones listed, around 88% are singletons. The data originate from a study of T cell responses to AZD1222 COVID-19 vaccine. Study observations and caveats: Of spike-specific TCRs, nearly half reportedly target regions left unmutated in variants. No day 14 peak samples; only post-peak repertoires were characterized.

The material was peripheral blood, obtained 28 days after the second AZD1222 dose. This sequence originates from an adult who received the AZD1222 COVID-19 vaccine.

The CDR3 DNA reads as TGTGCCAGCAGTTACTACGGAATCCTCAACACCGGGGAGCTGTTTTTT. Its protein is CASSYYGILNTGELFF. This chain joins TRBV6-5 and TRBJ2-2; D not resolved. CDR3 size: 16 residues. The germline gives CDR1 MNHEY, CDR2 SVGAGI. The V end lost 1 base, the J end lost 2 bases, and 11 bases lay between the germline ends.